This is a list of T cell receptor beta chains from one sample in a study of cytomegalovirus exposure and HLA in healthy donors. Libraries were prepared by immunoSEQ multiplex PCR; TCRdb keeps only in-frame clonotypes and omits some of them. In the table there are 95,000 to 150,000 clones, 65% to 75% of which are singletons. What was sequenced was PBMCs. Receptors were obtained from a woman in her forties or fifties in good health and CMV-seropositive. Both conserved end residues are part of each CDR3. The D gene is left open where the match is weak. Part of the rows lack a size; the others show once, few, many or a class for expanded clones.

v_gene,abundance,j_gene,d_gene,CDR3nt,CDR3aa
TRBV4-2,NA,TRBJ2-1,NA,TGTGCCAGCAGCCGAGGTCCGGGGAGCTCCTACAATGAGCAGTTCTTC,CASSRGPGSSYNEQFF
TRBV6-5,NA,TRBJ1-2,NA,TGTGCCAGCAGTTATACAGGGAGCGGCTACACCTTC,CASSYTGSGYTF
TRBV5-1,many,TRBJ1-1,NA,TGCGCCAGCAGCTTGGGGGACTTACTGAACACTGAAGCTTTCTTT,CASSLGDLLNTEAFF
TRBV28,NA,TRBJ1-2,TRBD1,TGTGCCAGCAGTCAGGGACAGGGGAGGGACTATGGCTACACCTTC,CASSQGQGRDYGYTF
TRBV10-2,NA,TRBJ2-1,NA,TGCGCCAGCAGCAGGCAGGGAACGGATGAGCAGTTCTTC,CASSRQGTDEQFF
TRBV29-1,once,TRBJ1-4,NA,TGCAGCGTTCAGGCAGGGATGGGTGAAAAACTGTTTTTT,CSVQAGMGEKLFF
TRBV9,NA,TRBJ2-1,TRBD2,TGTGCCAGCAGCTACGGGACTAGCGGAAACAATGAGCAGTTCTTC,CASSYGTSGNNEQFF
TRBV7-9,NA,TRBJ2-7,NA,TGTTCCAGCAGCTTAACAGGCGGAGCCTACGAGCAGTACTTC,CSSSLTGGAYEQYF
TRBV27,NA,TRBJ1-4,TRBD1,TGTGCCAGCAGTTTACGATCGTCCCGGGACAGGGGTCGGTGGGAAAAACTGTTTTTT,CASSLRSSRDRGRWEKLFF
TRBV20-1,few,TRBJ1-2,TRBD1,TGCAGTGCTAGAACAGGGGCAGGCTACACCTTC,CSARTGAGYTF
TRBV6-1,NA,TRBJ2-7,NA,TGTGCCAGCAGTGAAGGCTTTTATGGCAGGTCTAGCGACGAGCAGTACTTC,CASSEGFYGRSSDEQYF
TRBV2,NA,TRBJ2-7,NA,TGTGCCAGCAGTCTCCGTTGGACACTCTCCTACGAGCAGTACTTC,CASSLRWTLSYEQYF
TRBV29-1,once,TRBJ1-2,TRBD1,TGCAGCGTTGAAGGCTCTCACAGGGGTCACGGCTACACCTTC,CSVEGSHRGHGYTF
TRBV6-1,NA,TRBJ1-2,NA,TGTGCCAGCAGTGAAGGGGCAGGGAATGGCTACACCTTC,CASSEGAGNGYTF
TRBV7-2,once,TRBJ1-2,NA,TGTGCCAGCAGCTTAGTGGGGCCAAACCCTAACTATGGCTACACCTTC,CASSLVGPNPNYGYTF
TRBV5-1,NA,TRBJ1-4,NA,TGCGCCAGCAGCTTGGGACAGGAACATGAAAAACTGTTTTTT,CASSLGQEHEKLFF
TRBV5-1,few,TRBJ2-5,NA,TGCGCCAGCAGCTTAAACGAAGCGACCCAGTACTTC,CASSLNEATQYF
TRBV28,NA,TRBJ2-4,NA,TGTGCCAGCAGTTTAGGGTTAGTGGGGGCCGGGAAAAACATTCAGTACTTC,CASSLGLVGAGKNIQYF
TRBV7-3,NA,TRBJ2-1,NA,TGTGCCAGCAGCTCAGATCGACTAGGTGAGCAGTTCTTC,CASSSDRLGEQFF
TRBV19,NA,TRBJ2-5,TRBD1,TGTGCCAGTAGTACGGGACAGACCCCCGGAGAGACCCAGTACTTC,CASSTGQTPGETQYF
TRBV11-2,NA,TRBJ2-7,NA,TGTGCCAGCAGCCCAAACTGGGGCGGAGACGAGCAGTACTTC,CASSPNWGGDEQYF
TRBV11-2,NA,TRBJ2-4,TRBD2,TGTGCCAGCAGCATCCGGGAGGGCAAAAACATTCAGTACTTC,CASSIREGKNIQYF
TRBV2,NA,TRBJ2-5,NA,TGTGCCAGCCCAAAAGTAAGGGAGATATTAGAGACCCAGTACTTC,CASPKVREILETQYF
TRBV29-1,NA,TRBJ1-2,NA,TGCAGCGTTGAAGGGGGCCCCTATGGCTACACCTTC,CSVEGGPYGYTF
TRBV6-5,NA,TRBJ1-2,NA,TGTGCCAGCAGTCAACGCGGCCATGGCTACACCTTC,CASSQRGHGYTF
TRBV5-6,NA,TRBJ2-5,TRBD2,TGTGCCAGCAGCCAGGATCTAGCGGGGGCCGGGATATACACCCAGTACTTC,CASSQDLAGAGIYTQYF
TRBV6-5,NA,TRBJ2-2,TRBD1,TGTGCCAGCAATCAGGGGGCTGTAACCGGGGAGCTGTTTTTT,CASNQGAVTGELFF
TRBV6-5,NA,TRBJ2-3,TRBD2,TGTGCCAGCAGCTACTCATTTAGCGGGGGCCTCAATACGCAGTATTTT,CASSYSFSGGLNTQYF
TRBV11-3,NA,TRBJ2-3,NA,TGTGCCAGCAGCCTGAGGGCAGATACGCAGTATTTT,CASSLRADTQYF
TRBV7-8,NA,TRBJ2-1,TRBD2,TGTGCCAGCAGCGCAGCGGGACCTTACAATGAGCAGTTCTTC,CASSAAGPYNEQFF
TRBV27,NA,TRBJ2-7,NA,TGTGCCAGCAGTTATGCGCAAGGGGCGCAGATGGACGAGCAGTACTTC,CASSYAQGAQMDEQYF